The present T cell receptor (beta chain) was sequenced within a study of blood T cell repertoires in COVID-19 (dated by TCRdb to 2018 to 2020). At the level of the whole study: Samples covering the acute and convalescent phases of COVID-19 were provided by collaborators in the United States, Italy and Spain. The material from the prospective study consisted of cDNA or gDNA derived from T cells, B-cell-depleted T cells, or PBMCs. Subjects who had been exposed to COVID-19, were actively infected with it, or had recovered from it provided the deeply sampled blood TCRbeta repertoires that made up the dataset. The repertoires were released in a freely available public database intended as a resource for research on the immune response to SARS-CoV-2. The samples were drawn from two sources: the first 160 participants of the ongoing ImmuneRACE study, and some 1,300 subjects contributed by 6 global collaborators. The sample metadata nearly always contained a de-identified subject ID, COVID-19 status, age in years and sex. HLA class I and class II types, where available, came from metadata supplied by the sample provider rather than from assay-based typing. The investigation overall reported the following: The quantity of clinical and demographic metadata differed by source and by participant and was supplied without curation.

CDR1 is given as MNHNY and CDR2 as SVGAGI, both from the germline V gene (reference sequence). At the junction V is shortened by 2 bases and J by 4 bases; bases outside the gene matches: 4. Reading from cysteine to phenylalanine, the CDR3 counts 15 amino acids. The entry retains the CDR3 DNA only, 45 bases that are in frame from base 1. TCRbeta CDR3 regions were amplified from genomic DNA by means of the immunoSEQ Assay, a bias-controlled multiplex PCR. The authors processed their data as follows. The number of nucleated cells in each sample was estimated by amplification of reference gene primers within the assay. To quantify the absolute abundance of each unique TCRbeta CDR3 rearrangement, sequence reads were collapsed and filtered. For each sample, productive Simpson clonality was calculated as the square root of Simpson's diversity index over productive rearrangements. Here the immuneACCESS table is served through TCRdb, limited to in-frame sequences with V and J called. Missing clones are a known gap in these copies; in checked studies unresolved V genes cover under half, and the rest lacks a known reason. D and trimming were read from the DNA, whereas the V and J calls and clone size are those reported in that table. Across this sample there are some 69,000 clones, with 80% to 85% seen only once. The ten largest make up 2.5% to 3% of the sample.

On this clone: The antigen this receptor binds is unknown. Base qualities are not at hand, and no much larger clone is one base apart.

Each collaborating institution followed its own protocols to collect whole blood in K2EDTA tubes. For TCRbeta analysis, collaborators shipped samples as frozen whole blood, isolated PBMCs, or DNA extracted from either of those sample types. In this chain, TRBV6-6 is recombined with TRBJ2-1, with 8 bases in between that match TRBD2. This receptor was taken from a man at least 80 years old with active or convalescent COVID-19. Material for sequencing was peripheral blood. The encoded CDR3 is CASSYPSGGYNEQFF. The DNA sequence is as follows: TGTGCCAGCAGTTACCCGAGCGGGGGTTACAATGAGCAGTTCTTC.